This paragraph reports one TCR beta chain. As processed by the authors: Using reference gene primer amplification, nucleated cell counts were estimated. The table came from immunoSEQ multiplex PCR; TCRdb's copy has only in-frame clones and leaves some out. The V and J calls and clone size were taken over from that table, and D and trimming were inferred from the DNA. This repertoire shows 67,000 or so clones, more than 75% found once; its top ten account for approximately 0.83%. These data belong to a study of blood T cell repertoires in COVID-19. The overall study: Nucleic acid was either cDNA or gDNA, and it came from T cells, B-cell-depleted T cells, or PBMCs.

The length of the CDR3 is 15 residues. Trimming removed 6 bases at V and 7 bases at J, with 21 bases between. The germline V gene has CDR1 MRHNA and CDR2 SNTAGT. The gene calls are TRBV6-4 and TRBJ1-1, with D unclear. The sequence was obtained from a woman in her 70s with acute or convalescent COVID-19. Sequenced input: peripheral blood. The chain's CDR3 is CASSQHAGVGFEAFF. The DNA for the CDR3 is TGTGCCAGCAGCCAACATGCGGGTGTAGGTTTTGAAGCTTTCTTT.